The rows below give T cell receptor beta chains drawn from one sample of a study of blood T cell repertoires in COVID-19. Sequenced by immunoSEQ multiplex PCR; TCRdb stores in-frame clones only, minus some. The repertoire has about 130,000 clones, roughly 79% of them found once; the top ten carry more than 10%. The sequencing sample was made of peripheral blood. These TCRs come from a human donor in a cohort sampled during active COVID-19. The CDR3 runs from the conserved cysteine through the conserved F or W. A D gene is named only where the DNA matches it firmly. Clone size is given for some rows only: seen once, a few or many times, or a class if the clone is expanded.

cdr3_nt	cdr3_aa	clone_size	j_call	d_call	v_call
TGTGCCAGCAGCTTTGACAGGAGCTCCTACGAGCAGTACTTC	CASSFDRSSYEQYF	-	TRBJ2-7	-	TRBV11-2
TGTGCCAGCAGTCGGGACAGGGGGCTAGGTGGCTACACCTTC	CASSRDRGLGGYTF	-	TRBJ1-2	TRBD1	TRBV2
TGTGCCAGCCGAAGCGGGGGTACCTACAATGAGCAGTTCTTC	CASRSGGTYNEQFF	-	TRBJ2-1	TRBD2	TRBV27
TGTGCCAGCAGCTTATTGGCGGGGGAAGCTTTCTTT	CASSLLAGEAFF	-	TRBJ1-1	-	TRBV7-9
TGTGCCAGCAGCCCCGCTGGGCAGGTTCAGTTCTTC	CASSPAGQVQFF	-	TRBJ2-1	-	TRBV7-7
TGCGCCAGCAGCGAACTAGCGGGGGGGCGCCCTGAGCAGTTCTTC	CASSELAGGRPEQFF	-	TRBJ2-1	TRBD2	TRBV5-1
TGCGCCAGCAGCTTTACCGGGACAGGGGGTTACGAGCAGTACTTC	CASSFTGTGGYEQYF	once	TRBJ2-7	TRBD1	TRBV5-1
TGCAGCGTTGGAGGGGACAGGGGGCCTGTAGAGACCCAGTACTTC	CSVGGDRGPVETQYF	once	TRBJ2-5	TRBD1	TRBV29-1
TGTGCCAGCAGTCTTGGGACTTCCAAGGTCGCCCAGCATTTT	CASSLGTSKVAQHF	-	TRBJ1-5	-	TRBV28
TGCAGCGTTGCCAGGGACTGGGATACGCAGTATTTT	CSVARDWDTQYF	-	TRBJ2-3	-	TRBV29-1
TGTGCCAGCAGTGAATGGGGAGCGGGGGGGAACACCGGGGAGCTGTTTTTT	CASSEWGAGGNTGELFF	-	TRBJ2-2	TRBD2	TRBV2
TGCGCCAGCAGCTTGGCGTATGGGGGCGCAGATACGCAGTATTTT	CASSLAYGGADTQYF	once	TRBJ2-3	-	TRBV5-1
TGTGCCAGCAGCCTGGGACAGGGCACTTCACCCCTCCACTTT	CASSLGQGTSPLHF	-	TRBJ1-6	TRBD1	TRBV7-8